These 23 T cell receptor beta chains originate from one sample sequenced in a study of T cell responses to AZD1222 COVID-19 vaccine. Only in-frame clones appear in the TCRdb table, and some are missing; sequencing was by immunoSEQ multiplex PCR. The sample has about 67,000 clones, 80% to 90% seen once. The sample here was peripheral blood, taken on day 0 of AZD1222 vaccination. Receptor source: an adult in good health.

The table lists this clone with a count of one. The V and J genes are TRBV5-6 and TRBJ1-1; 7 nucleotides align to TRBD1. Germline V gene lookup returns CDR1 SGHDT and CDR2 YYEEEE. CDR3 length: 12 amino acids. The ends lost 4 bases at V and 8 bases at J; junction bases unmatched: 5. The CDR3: CASSLQGIEAFF. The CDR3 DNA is TGTGCCAGCAGCCTACAGGGGATCGAAGCTTTCTTT.

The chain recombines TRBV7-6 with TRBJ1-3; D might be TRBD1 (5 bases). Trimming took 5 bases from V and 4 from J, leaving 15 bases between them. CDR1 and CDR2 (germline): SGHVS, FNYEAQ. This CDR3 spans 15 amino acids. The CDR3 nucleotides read TGTGCCAGCAGCGAAGAGGCAGGGATAGGAAACACCATATATTTT. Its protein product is CASSEEAGIGNTIYF.

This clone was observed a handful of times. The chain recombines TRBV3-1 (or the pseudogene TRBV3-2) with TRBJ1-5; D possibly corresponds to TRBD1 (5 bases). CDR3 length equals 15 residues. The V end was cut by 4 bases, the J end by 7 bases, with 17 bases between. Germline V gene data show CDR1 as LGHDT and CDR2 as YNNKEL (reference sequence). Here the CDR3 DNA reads TGTGCCAGCAGCCTAAGTCAGGCCAGGGACCAGCCCCAGCATTTT. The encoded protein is CASSLSQARDQPQHF.

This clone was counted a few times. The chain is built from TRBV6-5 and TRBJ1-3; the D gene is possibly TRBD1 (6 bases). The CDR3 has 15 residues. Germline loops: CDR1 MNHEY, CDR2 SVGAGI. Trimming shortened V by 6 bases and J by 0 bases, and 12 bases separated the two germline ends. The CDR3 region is CASRLTGSSGNTIYF. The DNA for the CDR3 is TGTGCCAGCAGATTGACAGGCAGCTCTGGAAACACCATATATTTT.

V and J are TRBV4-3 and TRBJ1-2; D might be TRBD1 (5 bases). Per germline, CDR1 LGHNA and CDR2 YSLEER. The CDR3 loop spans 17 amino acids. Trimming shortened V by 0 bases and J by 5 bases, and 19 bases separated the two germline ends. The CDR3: CASSQEGSQGRTYGYTF. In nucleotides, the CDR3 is TGCGCCAGCAGCCAAGAAGGTTCTCAGGGACGGACTTATGGCTACACCTTC.

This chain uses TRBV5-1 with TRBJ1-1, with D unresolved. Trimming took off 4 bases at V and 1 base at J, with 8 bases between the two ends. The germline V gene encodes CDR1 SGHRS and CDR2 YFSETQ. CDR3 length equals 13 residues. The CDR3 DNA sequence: TGCGCCAGCAGCCCCCGGGAGAACACTGAAGCTTTCTTT. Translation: CASSPRENTEAFF. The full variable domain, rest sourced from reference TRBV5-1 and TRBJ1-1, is KAGVTQTPRYLIKTRGQQVTLSCSPISGHRSVSWYQQTPGQGLQFLFEYFSETQRNKGNFPGRFSGRQFSNSRSEMNVSTLELGDSALYLCASSPRENTEAFFGQGTRLTVV.

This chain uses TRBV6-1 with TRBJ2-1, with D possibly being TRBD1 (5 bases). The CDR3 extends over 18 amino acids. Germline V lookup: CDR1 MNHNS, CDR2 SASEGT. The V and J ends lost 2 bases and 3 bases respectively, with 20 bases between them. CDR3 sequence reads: CASSEPGRAPSFYNEQFF. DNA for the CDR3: TGTGCCAGCAGTGAACCTGGCAGGGCACCGTCATTCTACAATGAGCAGTTCTTC.

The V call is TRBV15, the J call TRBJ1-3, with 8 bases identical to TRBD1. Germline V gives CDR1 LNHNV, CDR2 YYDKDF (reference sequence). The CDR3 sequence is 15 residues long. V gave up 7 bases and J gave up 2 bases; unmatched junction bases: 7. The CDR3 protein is CATTGVTGAGNTIYF. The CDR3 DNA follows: TGTGCCACCACCGGGGTGACAGGGGCTGGAAACACCATATATTTT.

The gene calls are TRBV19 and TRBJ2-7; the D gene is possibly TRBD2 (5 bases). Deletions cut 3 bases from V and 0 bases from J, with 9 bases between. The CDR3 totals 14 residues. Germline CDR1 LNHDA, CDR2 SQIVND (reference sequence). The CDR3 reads CASSITGISYEQYF. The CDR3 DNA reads TGTGCCAGTAGTATCACGGGGATCTCCTACGAGCAGTACTTC.

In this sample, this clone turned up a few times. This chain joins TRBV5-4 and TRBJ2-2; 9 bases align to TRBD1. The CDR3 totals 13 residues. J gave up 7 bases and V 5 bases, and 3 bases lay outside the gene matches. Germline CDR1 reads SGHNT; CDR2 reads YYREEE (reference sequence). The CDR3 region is CASSDRGFGELFF. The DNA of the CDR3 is TGTGCCAGCAGTGACAGGGGGTTCGGGGAGCTGTTTTTT.

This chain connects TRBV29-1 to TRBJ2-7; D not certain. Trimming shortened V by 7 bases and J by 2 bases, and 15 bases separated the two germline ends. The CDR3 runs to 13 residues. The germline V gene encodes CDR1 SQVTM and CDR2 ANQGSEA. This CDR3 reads CSAAKAAAYEQYF. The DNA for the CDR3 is TGCAGCGCCGCCAAGGCTGCTGCCTACGAGCAGTACTTC.

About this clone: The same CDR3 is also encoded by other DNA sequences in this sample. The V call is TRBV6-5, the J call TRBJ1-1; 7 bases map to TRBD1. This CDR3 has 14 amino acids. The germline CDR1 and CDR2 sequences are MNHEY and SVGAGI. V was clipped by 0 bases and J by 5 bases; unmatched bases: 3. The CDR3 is CASSYSDRATEAFF. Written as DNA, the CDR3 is TGTGCCAGCAGTTACTCAGACAGGGCTACTGAAGCTTTCTTT.

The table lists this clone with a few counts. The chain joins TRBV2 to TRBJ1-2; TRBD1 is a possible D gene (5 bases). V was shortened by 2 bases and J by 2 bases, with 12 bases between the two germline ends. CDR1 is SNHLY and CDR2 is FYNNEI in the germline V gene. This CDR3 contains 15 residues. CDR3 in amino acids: CASSERQGYNYGYTF. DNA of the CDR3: TGTGCCAGCAGTGAAAGGCAGGGATACAACTATGGCTACACCTTC.

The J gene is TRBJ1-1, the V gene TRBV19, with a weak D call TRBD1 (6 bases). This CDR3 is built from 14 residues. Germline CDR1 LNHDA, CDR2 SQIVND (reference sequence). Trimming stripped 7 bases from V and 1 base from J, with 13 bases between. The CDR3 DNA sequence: TGTGCCAGTAAAACCGGACAGAGGAACACTGAAGCTTTCTTT. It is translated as CASKTGQRNTEAFF.

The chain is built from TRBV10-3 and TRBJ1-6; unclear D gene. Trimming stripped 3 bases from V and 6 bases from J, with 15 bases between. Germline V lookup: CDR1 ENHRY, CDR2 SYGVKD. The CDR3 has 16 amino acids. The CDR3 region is CAISEGLPVLNSPLHF. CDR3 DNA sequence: TGTGCCATCAGTGAAGGTTTGCCGGTACTTAATTCACCCCTCCACTTT.

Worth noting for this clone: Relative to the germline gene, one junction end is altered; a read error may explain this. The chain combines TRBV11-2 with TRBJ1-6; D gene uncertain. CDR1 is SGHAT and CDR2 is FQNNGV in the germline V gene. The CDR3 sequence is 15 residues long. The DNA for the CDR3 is TGTGCCAGTTGCGCGGCCATCTCCTCTAATTCACCCCTCCACTTT. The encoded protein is CASCAAISSNSPLHF. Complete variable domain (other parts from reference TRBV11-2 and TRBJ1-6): EAGVAQSPRYKIIEKRQSVAFWCNPISGHATLYWYQQILGQGPKLLIQFQNNGVVDDSQLPKDRFSAERLKGVDSTLKIQPAKLEDSAVYLCASCAAISSNSPLHFGNGTRLTVT.

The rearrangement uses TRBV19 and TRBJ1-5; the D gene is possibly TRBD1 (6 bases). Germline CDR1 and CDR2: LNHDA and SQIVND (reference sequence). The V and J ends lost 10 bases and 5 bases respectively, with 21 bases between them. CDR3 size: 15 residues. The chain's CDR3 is CATEEQGSSDQPQHF. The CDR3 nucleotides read TGTGCCACCGAAGAACAGGGAAGCTCGGATCAGCCCCAGCATTTT.

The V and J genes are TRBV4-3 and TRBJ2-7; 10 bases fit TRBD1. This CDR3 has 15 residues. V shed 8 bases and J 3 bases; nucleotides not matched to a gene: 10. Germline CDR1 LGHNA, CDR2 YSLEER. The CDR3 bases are TGCGCCAGCGGAACCGGGACAGGGGTGGGCTACGAGCAGTACTTC. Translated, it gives CASGTGTGVGYEQYF.

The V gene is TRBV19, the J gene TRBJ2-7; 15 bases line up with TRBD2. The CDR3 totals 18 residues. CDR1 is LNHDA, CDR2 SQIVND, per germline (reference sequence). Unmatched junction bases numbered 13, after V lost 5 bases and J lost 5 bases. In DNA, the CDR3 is TGTGCCAGTAGTGCCCGCCGGGGGACTAGCGGGAGGAGGAACGAGCAGTACTTC. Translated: CASSARRGTSGRRNEQYF.

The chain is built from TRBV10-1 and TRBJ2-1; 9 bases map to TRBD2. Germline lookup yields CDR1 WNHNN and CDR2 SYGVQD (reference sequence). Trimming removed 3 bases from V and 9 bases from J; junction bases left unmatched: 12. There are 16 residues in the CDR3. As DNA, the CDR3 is TGCGCCAGCAGTGATCTAGCGGGGCTTCGGGAGGGTGAGCAGTTCTTC. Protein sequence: CASSDLAGLREGEQFF.

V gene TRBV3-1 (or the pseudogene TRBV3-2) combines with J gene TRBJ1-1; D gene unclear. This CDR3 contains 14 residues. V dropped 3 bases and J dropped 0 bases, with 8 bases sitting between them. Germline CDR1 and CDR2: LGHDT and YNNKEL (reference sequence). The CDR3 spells CASSQVGMNTEAFF. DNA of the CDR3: TGTGCCAGCAGCCAGGTGGGTATGAACACTGAAGCTTTCTTT.

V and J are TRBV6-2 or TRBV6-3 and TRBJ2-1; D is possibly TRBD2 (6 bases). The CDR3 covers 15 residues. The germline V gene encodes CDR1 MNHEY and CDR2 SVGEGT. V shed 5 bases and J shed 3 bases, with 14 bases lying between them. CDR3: CASSRGDSGYNEQFF. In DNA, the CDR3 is TGTGCCAGCAGTAGGGGTGATAGCGGCTACAATGAGCAGTTCTTC.

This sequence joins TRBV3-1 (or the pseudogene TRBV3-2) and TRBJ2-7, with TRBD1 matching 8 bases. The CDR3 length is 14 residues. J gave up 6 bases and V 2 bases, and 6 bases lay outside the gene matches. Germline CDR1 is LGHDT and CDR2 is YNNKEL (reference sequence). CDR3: CASSQRTGSGEQYF. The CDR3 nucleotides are TGTGCCAGCAGCCAAAGGACAGGGTCCGGCGAGCAGTACTTC.